The next 3 T cell receptor beta chains were all read from a single sample in a study of CD8 T cells in Susac syndrome. Random hexamers primed reverse transcription of about 0.5 to 1 ug RNA. TCRdb reanalysed the immunoSEQ multiplex PCR reads using MiXCR and keeps one entry per CDR3 protein. The profile shows approximately 120,000 distinct CDR3 sequences, nearly 95% of them singletons. The sample taken for sequencing was CD4+ T cells from PBMCs. Receptors were obtained from a human donor in good health.

The rearrangement joins TRBV4-3 to TRBJ1-2; TRBD1 matches at 8 bases. V dropped 1 base and J dropped 5; count of bases not matched to a gene: 12. Germline assignment: CDR1 LGHNA and CDR2 YSLEER. The CDR3 has 17 residues. The CDR3 DNA reads TGCGCCAGCAGCCAAGCCGGATCGACAGGGGATGAATATGGCTACACCTTC. Translated, it gives CASSQAGSTGDEYGYTF.

This chain connects TRBV24-1 to TRBJ1-1; no clear D. Trimming removed 0 bases at V and 5 bases at J, with 18 bases between. The CDR3 loop spans 17 amino acids. Germline CDR1 is KGHDR and CDR2 is SFDVKD. CDR3 nucleotides: TGTGCCACCAGTGATTTGAATAAGCGTTTGGAAAAAACTGAAGCTTTCTTT. Its protein product is CATSDLNKRLEKTEAFF.

The CDR3, as DNA: TGTGCCAGCAGCTTTTACCCAGGGGCAGACACCGAGCAGTACTTC. This sequence encodes CASSFYPGADTEQYF. The chain recombines TRBV7-3 with TRBJ2-7; D might be TRBD1 (6 bases). There are 15 residues in the CDR3. Trimming removed 3 bases from V and 6 bases from J, with 18 bases in between. The germline CDR1 and CDR2 sequences are SGHTA and FQGTGA. The whole variable domain, filled in from reference TRBV7-3 and TRBJ2-7, reads GAGVSQTPSNKVTEKGKYVELRCDPISGHTALYWYRQSLGQGPEFLIYFQGTGAADDSGLPNDRFFAVRPEGSVSTLKIQRTERGDSAVYLCASSFYPGADTEQYFGPGTRLTVT.